The sequence of this T cell receptor beta chain was determined in a study of immune heterogeneity within non-small cell lung tumors (dated by TCRdb to 2016 to 2019). With respect to the entire study: By histology, the tumors were a handful of squamous cell carcinomas, over eight non-squamous carcinomas and 1 tumor not otherwise specified. Binding of neoantigens to the HLA alleles of each patient was predicted with netMHCpan-3.0 for mutant peptides of 8 to 11 amino acids. To examine intratumoral immune heterogeneity, the study used whole-exome sequencing, RNA-seq and TCR beta repertoire sequencing on multiple spatially distinct regions of each NSCLC tumor. TCR repertoires were analyzed from around 57 tumor loci of approximately 16 patients, whereas transcriptome data were available for only roughly 40 loci from some twelve patients. What the research found in general, with its limitations: Identical dominant CDR3B clonotypes recurred across loci within a patient, yet different tumor locations also harbored unique high-frequency clones. A moderate positive correlation (R approximately 0.31), which was statistically significant, linked local T-cell repertoire clonality to local tumor mutational burden. High-frequency TCR beta clonotypes were found to be largely distinct between individual patients.

V gives up 6 bases and J gives up 9 bases, and the segment between their germline ends measures 18 bases. Reading from cysteine to phenylalanine, the CDR3 counts 14 amino acids. Just CDR3 DNA is preserved here, 42 bases in frame from base 1. The TCR beta CDR3 region was amplified with a multiplex PCR system whose first round ran for around 10 cycles using 32 V-gene forward primers and 13 J-gene reverse primers. The first PCR round used a QIAGEN Multiplex PCR Kit, and the primer sequences were filed in Chinese patent CN105087789A. Illumina universal primers were added in a second PCR round performed with the Phusion High-Fidelity PCR Kit. Paired-end sequencing of TCR libraries was carried out on the Illumina HiSeq X Ten platform at a read length of 151 bp. The original methods were these. Cutadapt was used to discard reads without multiplex PCR primers, PEAR merged the read pairs, and MiXCR with default settings called the CDR3 regions. Shannon entropy measured repertoire diversity, while clonality was calculated as one minus the Shannon entropy divided by the ln of the count of productive unique sequences. Clonotypes at a frequency of at least 0.5% were defined as dominant or high-frequency T-cell clones. Using fastp at Q25 and MiXCR, TCRdb reprocessed the public reads and kept productive beta chains. A single entry per CDR3 protein holds the most common genes and DNA from its merged rows. The V and J calls and clone size come from TCRdb's table, not from the authors' own analysis. The table for this sample lists 20,000 or so distinct CDR3 sequences; 25% to 30% of them were counted only once. The ten largest clones capture about 3.7% of the sample.

Genomic DNA extracted from bulk tumor tissue served as TCR template, with around 0.55 ug gDNA amplified per sample. During surgery, multiple biopsies were taken from each primary tumor and placed as far apart as possible within the tumor mass. Patients in the study cohort, which was described as untreated, were newly diagnosed NSCLC cases going through curative surgery. The samples came from about 16 patients with newly diagnosed non-small cell lung cancer who were having surgery intended to be curative. Two independent pathologists reviewed the resected tumor masses. Only DNA and RNA samples of high quality went on to sequencing. This clonotype was seen ten or more times. The clone's antigen remains unknown. The record has no base qualities; no much larger clone is one base away.

The material sequenced was lung tumor tissue. The origin of this receptor is a man in his forties or fifties with non-small cell lung cancer. Recombination connected TRBV12-3 or TRBV12-4 to TRBJ2-1; the D gene is possibly TRBD2, with 6 bases matching. The CDR3 corresponds to CASRPIRGGVEQFF. The nucleotide sequence is TGTGCCAGCAGACCGATCCGGGGAGGCGTTGAGCAGTTCTTC.